The 4 T cell receptor beta chains given below trace back to one sample, sequenced in a study of blood T cell repertoires in COVID-19. The protocol was immunoSEQ multiplex PCR, while the TCRdb copy is restricted to in-frame clones and leaves out a portion. The sample carries roughly 250,000 clones, about 89% recorded once. The sample comprised peripheral blood. The source of these receptors is a woman between 45 and 60 years old with acute or convalescent COVID-19.

The chain couples TRBV14 to TRBJ2-5; possible D gene TRBD1, 6 bases. The CDR3 extends over 15 amino acids. The V gene's germline CDR1 is SGHDN and CDR2 FVKESK. V was cut by 4 bases and J by 1 base, with 13 bases left in between. In DNA form, the CDR3 reads TGTGCCAGCAGCCTCGGACAGACGATCCAAGAGACCCAGTACTTC. Translated: CASSLGQTIQETQYF. The full variable domain, in which reference TRBV14 and TRBJ2-5 provide the parts outside the CDR3, is EAGVTQFPSHSVIEKGQTVTLRCDPISGHDNLYWYRRVMGKEIKFLLHFVKESKQDESGMPNNRFLAERTGGTYSTLKVQPAELEDSGVYFCASSLGQTIQETQYFGPGTRLLVL.

The chain is built from TRBV27 and TRBJ2-1; D perhaps matches TRBD2 (5 bases). The CDR3 totals 12 residues. Between the trimmed V and J ends, which lost 3 bases and 6 bases, there was a span of 6 bases. Germline CDR1 and CDR2: MNHEY and SMNVEV (reference sequence). The CDR3 coding sequence is TGTGCCAGCAGTTTCGGACTCAATGAGCAGTTCTTC. This gives the protein CASSFGLNEQFF.

The gene calls are TRBV7-6 and TRBJ2-1; TRBD2 aligns across 7 bases. The CDR3 has 15 residues. J lost 8 bases, V lost 1 base, and 8 bases had no gene match. Per the germline V gene, CDR1 is SGHVS and CDR2 is FNYEAQ. The CDR3 DNA reads as TGTGCCAGCAGCTTAGACGCGGGAGTAAGCTATGAGCAGTTCTTC. This gives the protein CASSLDAGVSYEQFF.

The chain carries TRBV24-1 and TRBJ2-1; a possible D gene is TRBD1 (6 bases). Trimming removed 4 bases from V and 2 bases from J, with 17 bases in between. The germline V gene encodes CDR1 KGHDR and CDR2 SFDVKD. The CDR3 consists of 17 residues. In DNA form, the CDR3 reads TGTGCCACCAGTGACCCGACAGGTAACCCTGCCTACAATGAGCAGTTCTTC. It specifies CATSDPTGNPAYNEQFF.